Presented here are 22 T cell receptor beta chains from one specimen sequenced in a study of blood T cell repertoires in COVID-19. Measured with immunoSEQ multiplex PCR; TCRdb has only the in-frame clones, and not every one. The table shows about 360,000 clones, with about 86% occurring only once. Sequenced: peripheral blood. These receptors all come from a woman aged 60-75 years with COVID-19, enrolled during active disease.

The chain employs TRBV19 and TRBJ1-2; D is perhaps TRBD1 (6 bases). The germline gives CDR1 LNHDA, CDR2 SQIVND (reference sequence). The CDR3 extends over 13 amino acids. Trimming pared 5 bases from V and 6 bases from J, leaving 13 bases between. In DNA form, the CDR3 reads TGTGCCAGTAGTCTACAGGGTAGGGATGGCTACACCTTC. This encodes CASSLQGRDGYTF.

The gene calls are TRBV27 and TRBJ1-1; possible D gene TRBD1, 6 bases. CDR1 and CDR2 (germline): MNHEY, SMNVEV (reference sequence). The CDR3 has 13 residues. Trimming pared 5 bases from V and 2 bases from J, leaving 9 bases between. The CDR3 bases are TGTGCCAGCAGTCGCAGGGGAAACACTGAAGCTTTCTTT. Its translation is CASSRRGNTEAFF.

The V and J genes are TRBV30 and TRBJ2-3; D is possibly TRBD2 (6 bases). This CDR3 spans 14 amino acids. The germline V and J ends were trimmed by 3 bases and 1 base, with 11 bases remaining between them. Germline CDR1 and CDR2: GTSNPN and SVGIG (reference sequence). The CDR3 sequence is CAWSAPGGTDTQYF. CDR3 bases: TGTGCCTGGAGCGCCCCGGGAGGCACAGATACGCAGTATTTT.

The chain combines TRBV7-8 with TRBJ1-3, with 8 bases aligning to TRBD1. The germline CDR1 and CDR2 sequences are SGHVS and FQNEAQ. CDR3 size: 14 residues. Unmatched junction bases numbered 6, after V lost 5 bases and J lost 6 bases. The CDR3, as DNA: TGTGCCAGCAGCCCTCTGACAGGGGAAAACACCATATATTTT. Its translation: CASSPLTGENTIYF.

The chain links TRBV4-1 to TRBJ2-1; TRBD1 might be the D (6 bases). The CDR3 is made up of 16 amino acids. Trimming took 5 bases from V and 1 from J, leaving 15 bases between them. Germline V gene sequence: CDR1 MGHRA, CDR2 YSYEKL. The DNA for the CDR3 is TGCGCCAGCAGCTTCCAGGGGTCGGGGTCCTACAATGAGCAGTTCTTC. Protein: CASSFQGSGSYNEQFF.

The chain uses TRBV6-5 and TRBJ2-2; 7 positions match TRBD1. V lost 11 bases, J lost 7 bases, and 13 bases stayed unmatched. The CDR3 sequence is 14 residues long. Germline values: CDR1 MNHEY, CDR2 SVGAGI. The CDR3 DNA follows: TGTGCCGGGCGAACGACAGGGAGTGGCGGGGAGCTGTTTTTT. Translated, it gives CAGRTTGSGGELFF.

The V and J genes are TRBV7-2 and TRBJ1-5; no definite D call. The CDR3 has 16 residues. V was cut by 1 base and J by 3 bases, with 13 bases left in between. CDR1 and CDR2 (germline): SGHTA, FQGNSA. CDR3 DNA sequence: TGTGCCAGCAGCTTAGGAGGTTCAATAGCCAATCAGCCCCAGCATTTT. This translates into CASSLGGSIANQPQHF. Looking up the rest from reference TRBV7-2 and TRBJ1-5 gives the full variable domain: GAGVSQSPSNKVTEKGKDVELRCDPISGHTALYWYRQSLGQGLEFLIYFQGNSAPDKSGLPSDRFSAERTGGSVSTLTIQRTQQEDSAVYLCASSLGGSIANQPQHFGDGTRLSIL.

This CDR3 reads CASRFGTGDYGYTF. DNA of the CDR3: TGTGCCAGCAGGTTCGGGACAGGGGACTATGGCTACACCTTC. V and J are TRBV6-6 and TRBJ1-2; the match to TRBD1 covers 10 bases. The V and J ends lost 6 bases and 3 bases, in that order; junction bases with no gene match: 4. This CDR3 spans 14 amino acids. The V gene's germline CDR1 is MNHNY and CDR2 SVGAGI (reference sequence).

This rearrangement joins TRBV3-1 (or the pseudogene TRBV3-2) to TRBJ2-5, with 16 nucleotides matching TRBD2. CDR3 size: 18 residues. Germline lookup yields CDR1 LGHDT and CDR2 YNNKEL (reference sequence). V lost 5 bases and J lost 4; bases outside the gene matches: 10. CDR3 protein: CASSSLGTSGGEGETQYF. CDR3 DNA: TGTGCCAGCAGCTCCTTAGGGACTAGCGGGGGGGAGGGAGAGACCCAGTACTTC.

This clone was observed once. This sequence joins TRBV5-1 and TRBJ2-7; 8 nucleotides line up with TRBD1. This CDR3 contains 15 residues. Germline CDR1 reads SGHRS; CDR2 reads YFSETQ. V lost 3 bases to trimming and J lost 5 bases; unmatched junction nucleotides: 10. The CDR3 here is CASSSKQGGYHEQYF. For the CDR3, the DNA is TGCGCCAGCAGCTCCAAACAGGGGGGATACCACGAGCAGTACTTC.

This chain joins TRBV27 and TRBJ2-1; 12 bases map to TRBD2. Germline lookup yields CDR1 MNHEY and CDR2 SMNVEV (reference sequence). CDR3 length: 14 residues. The ends lost 5 bases at V and 10 bases at J; junction bases unmatched: 6. CDR3 coding DNA: TGTGCCAGCAGTCAAGGACTAGCGGGAATAGAGCAGTTCTTC. This sequence encodes CASSQGLAGIEQFF.

The chain joins TRBV19 to TRBJ1-1; 9 positions agree with TRBD1. V was clipped by 6 bases and J by 6 bases; unmatched bases: 17. Germline loops: CDR1 LNHDA, CDR2 SQIVND (reference sequence). The CDR3 length is 17 residues. CDR3 in amino acids: CASRRTRTGTGLPEAFF. The CDR3 nucleotides are TGTGCCAGTAGGAGAACACGAACCGGGACAGGGTTGCCTGAAGCTTTCTTT. The variable domain in full, with the rest retrieved from reference TRBV19 and TRBJ1-1, is DGGITQSPKYLFRKEGQNVTLSCEQNLNHDAMYWYRQDPGQGLRLIYYSQIVNDFQKGDIAEGYSVSREKKESFPLTVTSAQKNPTAFYLCASRRTRTGTGLPEAFFGQGTRLTVV.

The chain has TRBV4-2 and TRBJ2-3, with 8 bases lining up with TRBD2. The CDR3 is made up of 21 amino acids. Germline lookup yields CDR1 LGHNA and CDR2 YNFKEQ. Losses at the gene ends were 0 bases for V and 0 bases for J; bases not matched to a gene: 17. Here the CDR3 DNA reads TGTGCCAGCAGCCAAGATGTGAGGACTAGCCACGTTTCGCCTAGCACAGATACGCAGTATTTT. This translates into CASSQDVRTSHVSPSTDTQYF.

The CDR3, as DNA: TGTGCCAGCAGCCTAGGACACGAGTACAATGAGCAGTTCTTC. As protein: CASSLGHEYNEQFF. V usage is TRBV3-1 (or the pseudogene TRBV3-2) and J usage is TRBJ2-1; D may be TRBD1 (5 bases). Germline lookup yields CDR1 LGHDT and CDR2 YNNKEL (reference sequence). The CDR3 is 14 amino acids. The V end was cut by 4 bases, the J end by 4 bases, with 11 bases between.

This clone has just a few counts. The rearrangement joins TRBV2 to TRBJ1-3; D remains ambiguous. The V end lost 7 bases, the J end lost 10 bases, and 11 bases lay between the germline ends. The CDR3 consists of 11 residues. The germline V gene has CDR1 SNHLY and CDR2 FYNNEI. For the CDR3, the DNA is TGTGCCAGCACCCTGCAAACAACCATATATTTT. This sequence encodes CASTLQTTIYF.

The chain uses TRBV19 and TRBJ1-2, with TRBD1 identical over 7 bases. This CDR3 is 18 amino acids long. Trimming cost V 7 bases and J 2 bases; bases outside gene matches: 19. CDR1 LNHDA and CDR2 SQIVND come from the germline V gene (reference sequence). This CDR3 is CASIRDPTGALGNYGYTF. CDR3 sequence (DNA): TGTGCCAGTATTCGCGACCCAACAGGGGCCTTGGGGAACTATGGCTACACCTTC.

V is TRBV7-2 and J is TRBJ2-3; 11 bases match TRBD2. The germline V gene has CDR1 SGHTA and CDR2 FQGNSA. CDR3 length equals 15 residues. J was trimmed by 7 bases and V by 6 bases; bases with no gene match: 9. This CDR3 reads CASRELAGGPNTQYF. DNA of the CDR3: TGTGCCAGCAGGGAATTAGCGGGGGGGCCCAATACGCAGTATTTT.

The CDR3: CASSYRAYNEQFF. CDR3 DNA sequence: TGTGCCAGCAGCTACAGGGCATACAATGAGCAGTTCTTC. The chain links TRBV13 to TRBJ2-1; a possible D gene is TRBD1 (6 bases). CDR1 is PRHDT and CDR2 is FYEKMQ in the germline V gene (reference sequence). Trimming removed 4 bases at V and 4 bases at J, with 8 bases between. The CDR3 totals 13 residues.

This chain links TRBV30 with TRBJ2-7; the D gene is possibly TRBD2 (6 bases). In germline, CDR1 is GTSNPN, CDR2 SVGIG (reference sequence). This CDR3 comprises 12 residues. V was shortened by 3 bases and J by 6 bases, with 12 bases between the two germline ends. CDR3 bases: TGTGCCTGGAGCCGATGGGGAGGCGAGCAGTACTTC. Its translation is CAWSRWGGEQYF.

The genes are TRBV4-3 and TRBJ1-4, with D possibly being TRBD1 (6 bases). The length of the CDR3 is 16 residues. CDR1 is LGHNA and CDR2 is YSLEER in the germline V gene. Trimming pared 2 bases from V and 2 bases from J, leaving 12 bases between. The CDR3 coding sequence is TGCGCCAGCAGCCAATTCTCAGGGGCCACTAATGAAAAACTGTTTTTT. Amino acids: CASSQFSGATNEKLFF.

This clone was counted a single time. The chain uses TRBV5-1 and TRBJ2-5; 7 positions match TRBD2. V lost 2 bases, J lost 1 base, and 8 bases stayed unmatched. This CDR3 contains 16 residues. The germline V gene has CDR1 SGHRS and CDR2 YFSETQ. The CDR3 reads CASSLRSGGTQETQYF. Here the CDR3 DNA reads TGCGCCAGCAGCTTACGGTCCGGGGGGACCCAAGAGACCCAGTACTTC.

The chain has TRBV5-1 and TRBJ2-5; TRBD1 aligns across 10 bases. Germline V gene data show CDR1 as SGHRS and CDR2 as YFSETQ. CDR3 length: 13 amino acids. Trimming cost V 4 bases and J 5 bases; bases outside gene matches: 2. In DNA form, the CDR3 reads TGCGCCAGCAGCGGGACAGGGGTTGAGACCCAGTACTTC. Encoded protein: CASSGTGVETQYF.